The 20 T cell receptor beta chains in this list originate from one sample, sequenced in a study of identical twins. Using its own MiXCR run on the 5' RACE reads, TCRdb lists one record per CDR3 protein. The sample has 540,000 or so distinct CDR3 sequences, more than 20% seen once. Separately, the same data were catalogued under a study of yellow fever vaccine responses in identical twins.

The source material was CD4+ T cells sorted from blood. These receptors were taken from a woman in her late teens or twenties in good health.

In this sample, this clonotype turned up a few times. V gene TRBV5-1 combines with J gene TRBJ2-1; 7 nucleotides align to TRBD2. CDR3 length: 15 residues. CDR1 and CDR2 from the germline V gene are SGHRS and YFSETQ. Unmatched junction bases numbered 6, after V lost 1 base and J lost 5 bases. CDR3 sequence: CASSLSGGRDNEQFF. DNA of the CDR3: TGCGCCAGCAGCTTGTCGGGGGGAAGGGACAATGAGCAGTTCTTC.

This sequence joins TRBV12-3 or TRBV12-4 and TRBJ2-3, with D perhaps matching TRBD1 (6 bases). The ends were cut back, 6 bases at V and 2 bases at J, with 15 bases in the middle. The CDR3 sequence is 15 residues long. The CDR3 sequence is CASRQGGGFTDTQYF. For the CDR3, the DNA is TGTGCCAGCAGACAGGGTGGGGGATTCACAGATACGCAGTATTTT.

The chain recombines TRBV20-1 with TRBJ2-7, with TRBD1 identical over 9 bases. V was pared by 4 bases and J by 6 bases, with 10 bases of the junction left unmatched. From germline, CDR1 is DFQATT and CDR2 SNEGSKA (reference sequence). The CDR3 extends over 14 amino acids. For the CDR3, the DNA is TGCAGTGCTAAAACCGGGACAGGGTGGTCCGAGCAGTACTTC. Its protein product is CSAKTGTGWSEQYF.

This clonotype was observed a handful of times. This chain links TRBV10-3 with TRBJ2-3; the D gene is possibly TRBD1 (5 bases). Trimming cost V 4 bases and J 6 bases, with 14 bases left between them. CDR1 and CDR2 from the germline V gene are ENHRY and SYGVKD. The CDR3 has 14 amino acids. CDR3 DNA sequence: TGTGCCATCAGTGGATGGGGCCTCGAGGATACGCAGTATTTT. This codes for CAISGWGLEDTQYF.

V and J are TRBV29-1 and TRBJ2-1; no definite D call. CDR3 length equals 12 residues. Trimming pared 5 bases from V and 7 bases from J, leaving 12 bases between. Germline V gene data show CDR1 as SQVTM and CDR2 as ANQGSEA. The CDR3 DNA reads TGCAGCGTTTTTGACGGGCCGAATGAGCAGTTCTTC. Protein product: CSVFDGPNEQFF.

The chain couples TRBV2 to TRBJ2-2, with TRBD2 matching 7 bases. The germline V gene has CDR1 SNHLY and CDR2 FYNNEI. Trimming removed 1 base from V and 4 bases from J; junction bases left unmatched: 3. This CDR3 has 15 residues. As DNA, the CDR3 is TGTGCCAGCAGTGAAGGAGGGAGGGCCACCGGGGAGCTGTTTTTT. This codes for CASSEGGRATGELFF.

This clonotype was counted only a few times. The chain recombines TRBV28 with TRBJ1-1; 7 bases are a match to TRBD1. Unmatched junction bases numbered 10, after V lost 6 bases and J lost 0 bases. Per the germline V gene, CDR1 is MDHEN and CDR2 is SYDVKM. The length of the CDR3 is 16 residues. The DNA of the CDR3 is TGTGCCAGCAGCTCGACAGGGATAAAGATGAACACTGAAGCTTTCTTT. This codes for CASSSTGIKMNTEAFF. The entire variable domain, with the rest obtained from reference TRBV28 and TRBJ1-1, is as follows: DVKVTQSSRYLVKRTGEKVFLECVQDMDHENMFWYRQDPGLGLRLIYFSYDVKMKEKGDIPEGYSVSREKKERFSLILESASTNQTSMYLCASSSTGIKMNTEAFFGQGTRLTVV.

The rearrangement uses TRBV5-1 and TRBJ2-7, with 7 bases fitting TRBD1. The CDR3 has 18 residues. Trimming cost V 3 bases and J 0 bases; bases outside gene matches: 15. The germline CDR1 and CDR2 sequences are SGHRS and YFSETQ. The CDR3: CASSSKDRTPLPSYEQYF. The CDR3 DNA reads TGCGCCAGCAGCTCGAAGGACAGGACCCCCCTTCCCTCCTACGAGCAGTACTTC.

This clonotype was found a few times. This sequence joins TRBV5-1 and TRBJ1-1; D not certain. The CDR3 runs to 14 residues. Looked up from germline, CDR1 is SGHRS and CDR2 is YFSETQ. Trimming removed 2 bases from V and 1 base from J, with 9 bases in between. The CDR3 is CASSFRFPNTEAFF. The CDR3 coding sequence is TGCGCCAGCAGCTTTCGGTTCCCGAACACTGAAGCTTTCTTT.

This clonotype came up a few times. This chain connects TRBV11-2 to TRBJ2-1; weak D call: TRBD1 (5 bases). Trimming removed 5 bases at V and 9 bases at J, with 17 bases between. In germline, CDR1 is SGHAT, CDR2 FQNNGV. The length of the CDR3 is 14 residues. CDR3 DNA sequence: TGTGCCAGCAGCAGGGTAGGCAGGGTGAGTGAGCAGTTCTTC. It is translated as CASSRVGRVSEQFF.

The CDR3 is CATADWGTITGELFF. CDR3 nucleotides: TGTGCCACCGCAGACTGGGGGACTATCACCGGGGAGCTGTTTTTT. The V and J genes are TRBV15 and TRBJ2-2; 7 nucleotides match TRBD2. The CDR3 extends over 15 amino acids. Unmatched junction bases numbered 10, after V lost 8 bases and J lost 4 bases. The germline V gene has CDR1 LNHNV and CDR2 YYDKDF (reference sequence).

This clonotype was recorded a few times. The chain recombines TRBV4-1 with TRBJ2-1; tentative D call: TRBD1 (7 bases). V was shortened by 1 base and J by 0 bases, with 16 bases between the two germline ends. Germline CDR1 MGHRA, CDR2 YSYEKL. The CDR3 totals 18 residues. The DNA for the CDR3 is TGCGCCAGCAGCCAAGCAGGGGGGCCCGTCAGCTCCTACAATGAGCAGTTCTTC. It encodes CASSQAGGPVSSYNEQFF.

CDR3 sequence reads: CASSSSPGRTSTDTQYF. In nucleotides, the CDR3 is TGCGCCAGCAGCTCCTCTCCGGGCAGAACTAGCACAGATACGCAGTATTTT. V usage is TRBV5-1 and J usage is TRBJ2-3; D call uncertain. The CDR3 has 17 amino acids. V lost 3 bases and J lost 0, with 17 bases in between. The V gene's germline CDR1 is SGHRS and CDR2 YFSETQ.

V gene TRBV28 combines with J gene TRBJ1-1; D unclear. The CDR3 runs 11 residues. With 6 bases removed from V and 5 bases from J, the gap between germline ends came to 7 bases. CDR1 and CDR2 (germline): MDHEN, SYDVKM. CDR3 DNA: TGTGCCAGCAGAAAGCATACTGAAGCTTTCTTT. Translating gives CASRKHTEAFF.

V usage is TRBV2 and J usage is TRBJ1-4; TRBD1 might be the D (6 bases). The CDR3 length is 11 residues. Deletions cut 7 bases from V and 8 bases from J, with 8 bases between. Looked up from germline, CDR1 is SNHLY and CDR2 is FYNNEI. The CDR3 spells CASTGEEKLFF. Written as DNA, the CDR3 is TGTGCCAGCACAGGGGAAGAAAAACTGTTTTTT.

A few counts support this clonotype. The chain joins TRBV5-1 to TRBJ2-5, with D possibly matching TRBD1 (5 bases). V shed 6 bases and J shed 2 bases, with 14 bases lying between them. This CDR3 contains 14 residues. Germline V gives CDR1 SGHRS, CDR2 YFSETQ. In DNA form, the CDR3 reads TGCGCCAGCATGGAAGGGGTTAGGCAAGAGACCCAGTACTTC. This encodes CASMEGVRQETQYF.

The DNA for the CDR3 is TGCGCCAGCAGCCCTTCTCCGGAGGCCGGGGAGCTGTTTTTT. This codes for CASSPSPEAGELFF. V gene TRBV5-1 combines with J gene TRBJ2-2; D is possibly TRBD2 (5 bases). Trimming left V 4 bases short and J 6 bases short, with 13 bases between. The CDR3 sequence is 14 residues long. Germline loops: CDR1 SGHRS, CDR2 YFSETQ.

V is TRBV20-1 and J is TRBJ1-5; perhaps TRBD1 as D (6 bases). Germline CDR1 DFQATT, CDR2 SNEGSKA (reference sequence). The CDR3 consists of 15 residues. The V and J ends lost 1 base and 1 base respectively, with 11 bases between them. CDR3 nucleotides: TGCAGTGCTAGAGTTCCAGGGGCAAGCAATCAGCCCCAGCATTTT. It is translated as CSARVPGASNQPQHF.

The chain combines TRBV28 with TRBJ2-5, with 9 bases aligning to TRBD1. The CDR3 loop spans 14 amino acids. The V gene's germline CDR1 is MDHEN and CDR2 SYDVKM. The ends lost 2 bases at V and 5 bases at J; junction bases unmatched: 3. CDR3 nucleotide sequence: TGTGCCAGCAGTTTAGTACAGGGGGCTGAGACCCAGTACTTC. It specifies CASSLVQGAETQYF.

This clonotype appeared a few times. The genes are TRBV11-2 and TRBJ2-1, with TRBD2 matching over 14 bases. With V trimmed by 5 bases and J by 4 bases, 13 bases remained unmatched. Per the germline V gene, CDR1 is SGHAT and CDR2 is FQNNGV. The CDR3 has 19 residues. CDR3: CASSVPSYGTSGGYNEQFF. CDR3 bases: TGTGCCAGCAGCGTCCCGAGTTATGGGACTAGCGGGGGATACAATGAGCAGTTCTTC. The full variable domain, its missing parts supplied by reference TRBV11-2 and TRBJ2-1, is EAGVAQSPRYKIIEKRQSVAFWCNPISGHATLYWYQQILGQGPKLLIQFQNNGVVDDSQLPKDRFSAERLKGVDSTLKIQPAKLEDSAVYLCASSVPSYGTSGGYNEQFFGPGTRLTVL.